Each of the 8 T cell receptor beta chains below was sequenced from the same sample in a study of siplizumab effects on memory and regulatory T cells. The assay was immunoSEQ multiplex PCR, and TCRdb's table has in-frame clones only and misses some. This repertoire shows more than 75,000 clones, over 95% found once; its top ten account for 0.025% to 0.035%. Sequencing used naive CD4+ T cells sorted from blood. The receptors here all came from a human donor in good health.

CDR3 in DNA: TGTGCCAGCAGCCGACAGGGGGCGATTTCGGAGACCCAGTACTTC. Protein: CASSRQGAISETQYF. The chain combines TRBV7-2 with TRBJ2-5; 10 bases agree with TRBD1. Germline lookup yields CDR1 SGHTA and CDR2 FQGNSA. V shed 5 bases and J 5 bases; nucleotides not matched to a gene: 8. The CDR3 length is 15 residues.

This chain connects TRBV18 to TRBJ2-5, with D possibly being TRBD1 (6 bases). There are 15 residues in the CDR3. Deletions cut 2 bases from V and 5 bases from J, with 15 bases between. Germline CDR1 is KGHSH and CDR2 is LQKENI. This CDR3 is CASSPLQGSAETQYF. The CDR3 nucleotides are TGTGCCAGCTCACCATTACAGGGTTCCGCCGAGACCCAGTACTTC.

DNA of the CDR3: TGTGCCAGTAGTAAGGGACAGGCTGGCAGCCCCTCTGGAAACACCATATATTTT. Its protein is CASSKGQAGSPSGNTIYF. The V call is TRBV19, the J call TRBJ1-3; 8 nucleotides agree with TRBD1. V dropped 4 bases and J dropped 0; count of bases not matched to a gene: 11. The CDR3 has 18 residues. Per germline, CDR1 LNHDA and CDR2 SQIVND (reference sequence).

This sequence joins TRBV7-2 and TRBJ1-3; D unclear. This CDR3 spans 14 amino acids. Germline V gene sequence: CDR1 SGHTA, CDR2 FQGNSA. V was clipped by 1 base and J by 1 base, with 5 bases between them. The CDR3 here is CASSLDPSGNTIYF. The CDR3 nucleotides are TGTGCCAGCAGCTTAGATCCTTCTGGAAACACCATATATTTT.

The V and J genes are TRBV5-6 and TRBJ2-3; TRBD2 agrees at 10 bases. Per germline, CDR1 SGHDT and CDR2 YYEEEE. V lost 0 bases and J lost 1; bases outside the gene matches: 5. The CDR3 has 17 residues. The DNA for the CDR3 is TGTGCCAGCAGCTTGGCGGGAGGACTAGCGGGCACAGATACGCAGTATTTT. Translated: CASSLAGGLAGTDTQYF.

This clone appeared a single time. The J gene is TRBJ2-7, the V gene TRBV7-2; D is possibly TRBD1 (5 bases). V was shortened by 1 base and J by 4 bases, with 11 bases between the two germline ends. Germline assignment: CDR1 SGHTA and CDR2 FQGNSA. The CDR3 length is 14 residues. The CDR3 sequence is CASSLGGQPYEQYF. The CDR3 region has the DNA TGTGCCAGCAGCTTAGGGGGCCAACCTTACGAGCAGTACTTC.

This sequence joins TRBV10-3 and TRBJ2-7, with TRBD2 identical over 7 bases. Trimming cost V 6 bases and J 3 bases; bases outside gene matches: 8. The CDR3 has 14 amino acids. CDR1 is ENHRY, CDR2 SYGVKD, per germline. The DNA of the CDR3 is TGTGCCATCAGCCCCGGGACTACCCGCTACGAGCAGTACTTC. Its translation is CAISPGTTRYEQYF.

The chain uses TRBV5-4 and TRBJ2-3; D gene ambiguous. The CDR3 covers 12 residues. The germline V gene encodes CDR1 SGHNT and CDR2 YYREEE (reference sequence). The V end was cut by 4 bases, the J end by 4 bases, with 7 bases between. The CDR3 is CASSPNPDTQYF. CDR3 bases: TGTGCCAGCAGCCCCAACCCAGATACGCAGTATTTT.